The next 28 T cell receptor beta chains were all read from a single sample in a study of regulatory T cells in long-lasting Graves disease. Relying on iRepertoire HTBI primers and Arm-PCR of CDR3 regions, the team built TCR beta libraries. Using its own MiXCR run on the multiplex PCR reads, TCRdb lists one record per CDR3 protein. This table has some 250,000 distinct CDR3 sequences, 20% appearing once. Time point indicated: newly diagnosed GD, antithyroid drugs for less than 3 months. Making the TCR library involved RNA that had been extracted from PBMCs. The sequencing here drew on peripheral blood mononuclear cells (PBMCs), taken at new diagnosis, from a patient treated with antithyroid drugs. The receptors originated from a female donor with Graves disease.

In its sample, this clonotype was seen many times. The CDR3 DNA is TGTGCCAGCAGTTACGGGGCCCGATGGGACAGCTATGGTATCTCGAACACTGAAGCTTTCTTT. Residues: CASSYGARWDSYGISNTEAFF. This chain connects TRBV12-3 or TRBV12-4 to TRBJ1-1; 7 bases are a match to TRBD1. J lost 1 base, V lost 4 bases, and 24 bases had no gene match. This CDR3 spans 21 amino acids.

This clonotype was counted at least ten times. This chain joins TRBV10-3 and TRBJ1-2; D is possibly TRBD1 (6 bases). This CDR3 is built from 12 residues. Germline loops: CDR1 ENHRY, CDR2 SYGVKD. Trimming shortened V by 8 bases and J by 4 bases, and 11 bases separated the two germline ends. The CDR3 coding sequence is TGTGCCATCGCCCAGGGGCCCTATGGCTACACCTTC. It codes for CAIAQGPYGYTF.

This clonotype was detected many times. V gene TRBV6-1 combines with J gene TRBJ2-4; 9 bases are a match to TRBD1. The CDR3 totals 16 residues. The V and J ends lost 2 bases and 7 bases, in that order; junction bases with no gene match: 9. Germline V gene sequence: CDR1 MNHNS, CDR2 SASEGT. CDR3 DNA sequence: TGTGCCAGCAGTGAAAGAGCCGGGACAGGGTTGAACATTCAGTACTTC. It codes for CASSERAGTGLNIQYF.

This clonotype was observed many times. The CDR3 sequence is CASSSGGTDTQYF. CDR3 nucleotides: TGCGCCAGCAGCTCCGGCGGTACAGATACGCAGTATTTT. V is TRBV5-1 and J is TRBJ2-3; no definite D call. This CDR3 contains 13 residues. V lost 3 bases and J lost 3, with 8 bases in between. Germline V gene lookup returns CDR1 SGHRS and CDR2 YFSETQ. Based on the CDR3 plus reference TRBV5-1 and TRBJ2-3, the full variable domain is KAGVTQTPRYLIKTRGQQVTLSCSPISGHRSVSWYQQTPGQGLQFLFEYFSETQRNKGNFPGRFSGRQFSNSRSEMNVSTLELGDSALYLCASSSGGTDTQYFGPGTRLTVL.

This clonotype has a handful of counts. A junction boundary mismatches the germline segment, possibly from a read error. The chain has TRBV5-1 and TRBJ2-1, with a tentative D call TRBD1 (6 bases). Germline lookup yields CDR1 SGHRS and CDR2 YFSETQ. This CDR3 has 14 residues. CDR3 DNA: TGCGCCAGCCGACTTGGGGGCCCTTACAGTGAGCAGTTCTTC. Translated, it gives CASRLGGPYSEQFF.

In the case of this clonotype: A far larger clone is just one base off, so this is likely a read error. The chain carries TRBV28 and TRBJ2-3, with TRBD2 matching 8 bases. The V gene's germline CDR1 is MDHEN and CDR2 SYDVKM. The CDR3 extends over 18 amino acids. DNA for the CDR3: TGTGCCAGCAGCCCCAGGCGGCCTAGCGGGTCCTACACAGATGCGCAGTATTTT. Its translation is CASSPRRPSGSYTDAQYF.

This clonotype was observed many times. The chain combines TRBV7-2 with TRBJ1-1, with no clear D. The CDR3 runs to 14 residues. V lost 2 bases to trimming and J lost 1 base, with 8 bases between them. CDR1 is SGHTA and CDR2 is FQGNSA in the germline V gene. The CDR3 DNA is TGTGCCAGCAGCTTACGACAAACGAACACTGAAGCTTTCTTT. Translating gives CASSLRQTNTEAFF.

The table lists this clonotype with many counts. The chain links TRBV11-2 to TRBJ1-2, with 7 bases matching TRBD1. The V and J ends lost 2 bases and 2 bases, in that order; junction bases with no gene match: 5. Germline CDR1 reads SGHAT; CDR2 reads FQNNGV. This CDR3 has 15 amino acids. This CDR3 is CASSLKAGGNYGYTF. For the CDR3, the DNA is TGTGCCAGCAGCTTAAAGGCAGGGGGAAACTATGGCTACACCTTC.

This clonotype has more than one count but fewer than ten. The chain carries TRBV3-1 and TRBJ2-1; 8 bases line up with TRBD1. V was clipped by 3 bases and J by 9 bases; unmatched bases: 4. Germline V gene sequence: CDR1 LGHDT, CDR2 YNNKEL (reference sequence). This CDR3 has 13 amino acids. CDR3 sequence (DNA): TGTGCCAGCAGCCAGACAGGGGCCGGTGAGCAGTTCTTC. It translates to CASSQTGAGEQFF.

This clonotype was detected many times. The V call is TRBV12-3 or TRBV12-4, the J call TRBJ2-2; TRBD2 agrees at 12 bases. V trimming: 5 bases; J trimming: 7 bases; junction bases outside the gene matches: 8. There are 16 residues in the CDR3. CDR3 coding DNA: TGTGCCAGCAGTCTACTAGCGGGGGGACCCAGCGGGGAGCTGTTTTTT. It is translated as CASSLLAGGPSGELFF.

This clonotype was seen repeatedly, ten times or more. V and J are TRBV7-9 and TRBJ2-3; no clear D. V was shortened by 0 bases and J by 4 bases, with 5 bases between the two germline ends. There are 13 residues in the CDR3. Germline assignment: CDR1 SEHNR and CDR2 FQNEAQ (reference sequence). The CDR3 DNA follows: TGTGCCAGCAGCTTAGCGCTGCCAGATACGCAGTATTTT. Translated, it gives CASSLALPDTQYF. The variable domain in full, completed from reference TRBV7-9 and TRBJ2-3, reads DTGVSQNPRHKITKRGQNVTFRCDPISEHNRLYWYRQTLGQGPEFLTYFQNEAQLEKSRLLSDRFSAERPKGSFSTLEIQRTEQGDSAMYLCASSLALPDTQYFGPGTRLTVL.

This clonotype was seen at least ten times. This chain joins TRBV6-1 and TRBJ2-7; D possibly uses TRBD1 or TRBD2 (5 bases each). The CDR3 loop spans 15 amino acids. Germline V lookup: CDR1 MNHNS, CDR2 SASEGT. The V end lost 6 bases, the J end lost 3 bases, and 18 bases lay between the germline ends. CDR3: CASSRDQSKIYEQYF. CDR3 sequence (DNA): TGTGCCAGCAGCAGGGACCAGAGTAAGATCTACGAGCAGTACTTC.

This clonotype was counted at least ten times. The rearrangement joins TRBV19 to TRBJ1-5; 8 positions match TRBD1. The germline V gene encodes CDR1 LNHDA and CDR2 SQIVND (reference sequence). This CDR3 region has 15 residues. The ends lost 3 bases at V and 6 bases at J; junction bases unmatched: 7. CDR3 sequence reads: CASSIGQGAGQPQHF. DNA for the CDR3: TGTGCCAGTAGTATCGGGCAGGGGGCAGGTCAGCCCCAGCATTTT.

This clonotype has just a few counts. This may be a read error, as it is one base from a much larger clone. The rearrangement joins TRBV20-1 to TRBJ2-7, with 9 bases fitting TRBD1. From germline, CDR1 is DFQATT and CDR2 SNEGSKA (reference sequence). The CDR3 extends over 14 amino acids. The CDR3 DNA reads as TGCAGTGCTAGCTCCGGGACAGGGACCTACGGGCAGTACTTC. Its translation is CSASSGTGTYGQYF.

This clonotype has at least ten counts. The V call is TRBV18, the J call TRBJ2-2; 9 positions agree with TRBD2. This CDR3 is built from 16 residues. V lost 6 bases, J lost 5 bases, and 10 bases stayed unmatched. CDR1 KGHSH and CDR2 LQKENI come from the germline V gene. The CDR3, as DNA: TGTGCCAGCTCTGCACCGGGGACTAGCAGGACCGGGGAGCTGTTTTTT. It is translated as CASSAPGTSRTGELFF.

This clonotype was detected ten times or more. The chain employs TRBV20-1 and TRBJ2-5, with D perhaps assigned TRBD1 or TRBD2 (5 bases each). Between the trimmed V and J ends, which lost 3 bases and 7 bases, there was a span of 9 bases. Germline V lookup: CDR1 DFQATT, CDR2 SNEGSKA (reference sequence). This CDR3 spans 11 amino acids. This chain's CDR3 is CSARGEGTQYF. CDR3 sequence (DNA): TGCAGTGCTAGGGGGGAAGGGACCCAGTACTTC.

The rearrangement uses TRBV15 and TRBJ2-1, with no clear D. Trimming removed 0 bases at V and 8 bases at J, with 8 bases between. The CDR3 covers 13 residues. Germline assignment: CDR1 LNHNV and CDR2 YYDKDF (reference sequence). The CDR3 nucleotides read TGTGCCACCAGCAGAGAGCTTGGAGATGAGCAGTTCTTC. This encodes CATSRELGDEQFF.

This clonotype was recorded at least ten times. Here the CDR3 DNA reads TGTGCCAGCCTCCGGTTAAATGAGCAGTTCTTC. Its protein product is CASLRLNEQFF. J is TRBJ2-1 and V is TRBV6-2 or TRBV6-3, with D unclear. Germline CDR1 and CDR2: MNHEY and SVGEGT. The V end was cut by 8 bases, the J end by 7 bases, with 9 bases between. The CDR3 totals 11 residues.

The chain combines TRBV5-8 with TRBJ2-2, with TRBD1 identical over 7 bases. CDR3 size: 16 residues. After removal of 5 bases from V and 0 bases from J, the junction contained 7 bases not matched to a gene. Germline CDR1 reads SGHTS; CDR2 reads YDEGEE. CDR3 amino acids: CASRKGAGSNTGELFF. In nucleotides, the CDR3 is TGTGCCAGCAGAAAGGGGGCAGGGTCGAACACCGGGGAGCTGTTTTTT.

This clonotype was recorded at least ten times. CDR3 sequence reads: CSARDLTGSGNYGYTF. In nucleotides, the CDR3 is TGCAGTGCTAGAGATCTTACGGGGAGTGGTAACTATGGCTACACCTTC. J is TRBJ1-2 and V is TRBV20-1, with D unresolved. This CDR3 comprises 16 residues. V lost 0 bases and J lost 1, with 15 bases in between. CDR1 DFQATT and CDR2 SNEGSKA come from the germline V gene (reference sequence).

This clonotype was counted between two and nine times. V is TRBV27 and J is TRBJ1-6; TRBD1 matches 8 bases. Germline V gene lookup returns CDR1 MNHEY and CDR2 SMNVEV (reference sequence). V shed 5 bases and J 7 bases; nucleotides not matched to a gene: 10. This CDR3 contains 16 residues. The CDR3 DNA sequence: TGTGCCAGCAGTCCTCAGGACAGGGTAGGAAATTCACCCCTCCACTTT. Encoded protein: CASSPQDRVGNSPLHF.

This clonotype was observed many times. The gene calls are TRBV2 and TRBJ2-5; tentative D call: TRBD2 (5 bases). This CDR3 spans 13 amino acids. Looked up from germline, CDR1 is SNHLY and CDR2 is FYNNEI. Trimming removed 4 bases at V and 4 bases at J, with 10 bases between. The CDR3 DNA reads TGTGCCAGCAGTGGGGGAGCTGGAGAGACCCAGTACTTC. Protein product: CASSGGAGETQYF. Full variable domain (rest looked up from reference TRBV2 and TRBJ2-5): EPEVTQTPSHQVTQMGQEVILRCVPISNHLYFYWYRQILGQKVEFLVSFYNNEISEKSEIFDDQFSVERPDGSNFTLKIRSTKLEDSAMYFCASSGGAGETQYFGPGTRLLVL.

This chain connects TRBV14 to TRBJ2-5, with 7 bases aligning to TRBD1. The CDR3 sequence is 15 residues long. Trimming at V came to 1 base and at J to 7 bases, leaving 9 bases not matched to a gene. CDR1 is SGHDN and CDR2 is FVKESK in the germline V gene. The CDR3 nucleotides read TGTGCCAGCAGCCAAGGGACAGGTTCCGGGTGGACCCAGTACTTC. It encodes CASSQGTGSGWTQYF.

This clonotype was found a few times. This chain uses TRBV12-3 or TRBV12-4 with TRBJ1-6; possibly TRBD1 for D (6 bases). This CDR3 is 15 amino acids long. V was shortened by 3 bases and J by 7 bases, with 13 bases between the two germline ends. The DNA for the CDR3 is TGTGCCAGCAGTTTGATGGGGGGCTTGAATTCACCCCTCCACTTT. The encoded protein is CASSLMGGLNSPLHF.

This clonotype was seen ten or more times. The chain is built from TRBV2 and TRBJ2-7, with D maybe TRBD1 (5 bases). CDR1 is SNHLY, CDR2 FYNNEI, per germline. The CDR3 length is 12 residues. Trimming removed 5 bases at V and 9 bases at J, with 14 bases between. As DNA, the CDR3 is TGTGCCAGCAGTACTACCCAGGGTACGCAGTACTTC. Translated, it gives CASSTTQGTQYF. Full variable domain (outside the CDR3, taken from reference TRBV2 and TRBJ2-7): EPEVTQTPSHQVTQMGQEVILRCVPISNHLYFYWYRQILGQKVEFLVSFYNNEISEKSEIFDDQFSVERPDGSNFTLKIRSTKLEDSAMYFCASSTTQGTQYFGPGTRLTVT.

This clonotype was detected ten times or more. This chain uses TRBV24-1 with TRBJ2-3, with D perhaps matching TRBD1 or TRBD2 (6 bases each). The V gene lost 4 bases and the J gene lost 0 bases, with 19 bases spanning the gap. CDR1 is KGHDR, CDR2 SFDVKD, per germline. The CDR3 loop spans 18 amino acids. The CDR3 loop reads CATSDPGLAGQSTDTQYF. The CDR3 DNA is TGTGCCACCAGTGACCCTGGTCTTGCGGGACAAAGCACAGATACGCAGTATTTT.

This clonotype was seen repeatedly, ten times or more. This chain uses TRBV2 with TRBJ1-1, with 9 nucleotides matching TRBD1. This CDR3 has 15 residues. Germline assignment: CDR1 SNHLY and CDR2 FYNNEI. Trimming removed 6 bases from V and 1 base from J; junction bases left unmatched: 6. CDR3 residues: CASSGGQGWNTEAFF. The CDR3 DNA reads TGTGCCAGCAGCGGGGGACAGGGTTGGAACACTGAAGCTTTCTTT.

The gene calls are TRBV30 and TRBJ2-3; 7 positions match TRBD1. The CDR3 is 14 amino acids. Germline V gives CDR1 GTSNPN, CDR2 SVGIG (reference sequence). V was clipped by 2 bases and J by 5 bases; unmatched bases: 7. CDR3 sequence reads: CAWSRQGVGDTQYF. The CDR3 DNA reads TGTGCCTGGAGTAGGCAGGGGGTAGGAGATACGCAGTATTTT.